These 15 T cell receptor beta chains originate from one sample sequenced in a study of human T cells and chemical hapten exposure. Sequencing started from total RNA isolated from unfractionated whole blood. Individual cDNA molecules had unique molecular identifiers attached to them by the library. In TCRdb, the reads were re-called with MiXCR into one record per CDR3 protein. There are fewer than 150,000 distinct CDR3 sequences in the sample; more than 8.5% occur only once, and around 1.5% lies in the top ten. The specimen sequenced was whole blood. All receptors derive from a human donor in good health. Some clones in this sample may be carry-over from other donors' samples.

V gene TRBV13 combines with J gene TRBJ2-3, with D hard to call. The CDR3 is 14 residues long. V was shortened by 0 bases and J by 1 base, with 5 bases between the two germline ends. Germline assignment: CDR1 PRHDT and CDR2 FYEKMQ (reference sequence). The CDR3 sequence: CASSLGTGTDTQYF. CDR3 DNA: TGTGCCAGCAGCTTAGGGACCGGCACAGATACGCAGTATTTT.

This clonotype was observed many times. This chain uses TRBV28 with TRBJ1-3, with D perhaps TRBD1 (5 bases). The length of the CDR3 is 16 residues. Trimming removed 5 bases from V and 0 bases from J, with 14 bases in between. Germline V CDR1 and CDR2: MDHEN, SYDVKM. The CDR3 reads CASSAPGTYSGNTIYF. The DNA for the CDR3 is TGTGCCAGCAGTGCCCCTGGGACTTACTCTGGAAACACCATATATTTT.

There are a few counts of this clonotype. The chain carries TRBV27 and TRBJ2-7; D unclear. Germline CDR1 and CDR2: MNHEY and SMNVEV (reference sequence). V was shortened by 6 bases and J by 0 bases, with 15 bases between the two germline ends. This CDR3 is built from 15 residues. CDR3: CASRPNGRSSYEQYF. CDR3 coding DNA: TGTGCCAGCAGACCGAACGGCAGGAGCTCCTACGAGCAGTACTTC.

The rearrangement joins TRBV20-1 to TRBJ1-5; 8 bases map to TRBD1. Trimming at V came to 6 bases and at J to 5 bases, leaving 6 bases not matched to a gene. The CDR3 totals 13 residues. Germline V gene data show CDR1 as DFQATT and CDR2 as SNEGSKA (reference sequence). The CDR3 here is CSARQGIDQPQHF. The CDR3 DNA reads TGCAGTGCGAGACAGGGGATAGATCAGCCCCAGCATTTT.

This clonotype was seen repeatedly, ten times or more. The CDR3 DNA reads as TGCGCCAGCAGCCAAACCGGACACCCGAACACTGAAGCTTTCTTT. Amino acid sequence: CASSQTGHPNTEAFF. The chain joins TRBV5-1 to TRBJ1-1; possible D gene TRBD1, 5 bases. Germline V gene data show CDR1 as SGHRS and CDR2 as YFSETQ. V lost 4 bases to trimming and J lost 1 base, with 14 bases between them. The CDR3 has 15 amino acids.

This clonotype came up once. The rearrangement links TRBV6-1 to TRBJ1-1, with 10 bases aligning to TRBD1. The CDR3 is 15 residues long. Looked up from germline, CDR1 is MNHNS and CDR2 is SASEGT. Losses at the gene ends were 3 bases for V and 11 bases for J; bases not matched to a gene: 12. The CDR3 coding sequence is TGTGCCAGCAGTGACCGGGACAGGGGCGGTAGTTATGCTTTCTTT. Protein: CASSDRDRGGSYAFF.

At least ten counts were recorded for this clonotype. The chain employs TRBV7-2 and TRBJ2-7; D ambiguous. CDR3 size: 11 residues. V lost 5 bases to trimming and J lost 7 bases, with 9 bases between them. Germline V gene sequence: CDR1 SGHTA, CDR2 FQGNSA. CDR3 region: CASSPNSEQYF. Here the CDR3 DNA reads TGTGCCAGCAGCCCCAACAGTGAGCAGTACTTC.

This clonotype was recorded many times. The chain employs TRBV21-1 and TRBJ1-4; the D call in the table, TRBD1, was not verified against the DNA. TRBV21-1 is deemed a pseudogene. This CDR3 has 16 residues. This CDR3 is CASSKRVRGPLEKLFF. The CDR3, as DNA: TGTGCCAGCAGCAAAAGGGTTAGGGGACCTCTTGAAAAACTGTTTTTT.

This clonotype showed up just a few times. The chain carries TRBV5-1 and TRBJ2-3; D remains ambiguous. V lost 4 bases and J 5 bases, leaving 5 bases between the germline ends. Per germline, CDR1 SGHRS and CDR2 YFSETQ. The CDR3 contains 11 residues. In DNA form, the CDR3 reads TGCGCCAGCAGCGACCTAGATACGCAGTATTTT. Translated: CASSDLDTQYF.

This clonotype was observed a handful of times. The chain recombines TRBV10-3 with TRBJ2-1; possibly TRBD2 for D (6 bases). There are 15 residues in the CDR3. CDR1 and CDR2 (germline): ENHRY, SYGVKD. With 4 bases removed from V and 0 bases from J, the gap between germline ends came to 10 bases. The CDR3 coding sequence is TGTGCCATCAGTGCTGTGGGGGGCTCCTACAATGAGCAGTTCTTC. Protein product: CAISAVGGSYNEQFF.

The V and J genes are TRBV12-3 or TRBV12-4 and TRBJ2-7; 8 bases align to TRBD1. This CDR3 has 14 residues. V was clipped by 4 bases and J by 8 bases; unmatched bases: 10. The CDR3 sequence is CASSSATGVHKQYF. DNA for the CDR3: TGTGCCAGCAGTTCCGCGACAGGGGTCCACAAGCAGTACTTC.

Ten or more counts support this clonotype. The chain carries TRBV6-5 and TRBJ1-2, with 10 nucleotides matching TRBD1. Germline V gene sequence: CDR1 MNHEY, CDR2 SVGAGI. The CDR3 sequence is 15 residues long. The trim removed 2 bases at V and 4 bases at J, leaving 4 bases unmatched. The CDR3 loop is CASSYLTGGSYGYTF. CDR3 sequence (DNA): TGTGCCAGCAGTTACCTGACAGGGGGCAGCTATGGCTACACCTTC.

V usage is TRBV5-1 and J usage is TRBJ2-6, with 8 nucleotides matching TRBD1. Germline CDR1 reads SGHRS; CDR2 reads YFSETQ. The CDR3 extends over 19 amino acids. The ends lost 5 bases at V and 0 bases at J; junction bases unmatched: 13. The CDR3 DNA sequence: TGCGCCAGCAGGCTTCTACCGGGACAGGTCTTCTCTGGGGCCAACGTCCTGACTTTC. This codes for CASRLLPGQVFSGANVLTF.

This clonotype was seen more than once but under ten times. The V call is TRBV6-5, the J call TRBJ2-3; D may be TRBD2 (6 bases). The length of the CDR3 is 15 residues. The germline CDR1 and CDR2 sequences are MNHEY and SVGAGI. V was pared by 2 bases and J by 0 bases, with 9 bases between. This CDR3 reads CASSYGTSSTDTQYF. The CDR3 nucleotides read TGTGCCAGCAGTTACGGAACTAGCAGCACAGATACGCAGTATTTT.

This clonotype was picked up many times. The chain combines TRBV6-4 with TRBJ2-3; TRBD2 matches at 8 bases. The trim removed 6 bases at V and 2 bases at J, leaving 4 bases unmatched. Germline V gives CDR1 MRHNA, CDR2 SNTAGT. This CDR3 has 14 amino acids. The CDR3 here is CASRAGGPTDTQYF. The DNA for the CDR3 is TGTGCCAGCAGGGCGGGGGGCCCCACAGATACGCAGTATTTT.